This is a list of T cell receptor beta chains from one sample in a study of blood T cell repertoires in COVID-19. Clones were read by immunoSEQ multiplex PCR, and TCRdb kept only the in-frame ones, dropping some. The sample contains some 300,000 clones, approximately 86% of which appear only once. The source material was peripheral blood. Receptors were obtained from an older man with acute or convalescent COVID-19. The CDR3 runs from the conserved cysteine through the conserved F or W. D genes are given only for firm matches. Clone size is given for some rows only: seen once, a few or many times, or a class if the clone is expanded.

NA	TRBV28	TRBJ1-4	NA	TGTGCCAGCAGTTCGGTCGGTACAACTAATGAAAAACTGTTTTTT	CASSSVGTTNEKLFF
NA	TRBV29-1	TRBJ2-7	NA	TGCAGCGTCGAATCCCCTACAGGTAACGGGCGGTACTTC	CSVESPTGNGRYF
TRBD1	TRBV4-3	TRBJ1-2	NA	TGCGCCAGCAGCCAAGAAGGTGCAGGGGGCTTCTACTATGGCTACACCTTC	CASSQEGAGGFYYGYTF
NA	TRBV7-6	TRBJ2-5	NA	TGTGCCAGCAGCTTAGTCGTGTTACCAGAAGAGACCCAGTACTTC	CASSLVVLPEETQYF
TRBD1	TRBV4-2	TRBJ2-1	NA	TGTGCCAGCAGCCAAGATTTAGGGGGCCTTGAGCAGTTCTTC	CASSQDLGGLEQFF
TRBD2	TRBV2	TRBJ2-2	NA	TGTGCCAGCAGCGCCAAGCGGGAGAGGACCGGGGAGCTGTTTTTT	CASSAKRERTGELFF
NA	TRBV10-3	TRBJ2-7	NA	TGTGCCATCGAGGACAGCTCCTACGAGCAGTACTTC	CAIEDSSYEQYF
NA	TRBV18	TRBJ1-1	NA	TGTGCCAGCTCACCAGATTCCAGATGGAACACTGAAGCTTTCTTT	CASSPDSRWNTEAFF
TRBD1	TRBV6-5	TRBJ2-1	NA	TGTGCCAGCAGTCGTTCCGGGACAGTGGACAATGAGCAGTTCTTC	CASSRSGTVDNEQFF
NA	TRBV7-2	TRBJ1-6	NA	TGTGCCAGCAGCACCCGGACAGTTTCACCCCTCCACTTT	CASSTRTVSPLHF
NA	TRBV28	TRBJ2-4	NA	TGTGCCAGCAGCCCCATTGGACAGCAGAAAAACATTCAGTACTTC	CASSPIGQQKNIQYF
NA	TRBV7-6	TRBJ2-5	once	TGTGCCAGCAGCTTAGTGAACAGGGAGGGGACCCAGTACTTC	CASSLVNREGTQYF
NA	TRBV7-2	TRBJ1-3	NA	TGTGCCAGCAGCCGAGATCGAGGGAACACCATATATTTT	CASSRDRGNTIYF
NA	TRBV19	TRBJ2-7	NA	TGTGCCAGTAGTATAGCCTTTACGGGGGTCTACGAGCAGTACTTC	CASSIAFTGVYEQYF
TRBD2	TRBV7-2	TRBJ2-7	NA	TGTGCCAGCGCGATAGCGGGGGGCCGTTACGAGCAGTACTTC	CASAIAGGRYEQYF
NA	TRBV2	TRBJ1-4	NA	TGTGCCAGCAGTTGGCGGCGTAATGAAAAACTGTTTTTT	CASSWRRNEKLFF
NA	TRBV7-6	TRBJ2-3	few	TGTGCCAGCAGCTTAGGGACGGGGTTTGGCACAGATACGCAGTATTTT	CASSLGTGFGTDTQYF
NA	TRBV7-2	TRBJ1-4	NA	TGTGCCAGCAGCTTAGACTCCTATGAAAAACTGTTTTTT	CASSLDSYEKLFF
TRBD2	TRBV9	TRBJ2-7	NA	TGTGCCAGCAGCCCCAACTCCGGGACTAGCGGGAGGGCCCTCTACGAGCAGTACTTC	CASSPNSGTSGRALYEQYF
NA	TRBV30	TRBJ2-5	NA	TGTGCCTGGAGACAGTTCCAAGAGACCCAGTACTTC	CAWRQFQETQYF
NA	TRBV24-1	TRBJ1-2	NA	TGTGCCACCAGTGATTCGGGGACTGCTCCTGGCTACACCTTC	CATSDSGTAPGYTF
NA	TRBV18	TRBJ2-3	NA	TGTGCCAGCTCACCACCGGGGCAGGTCCCAGATACGCAGTATTTT	CASSPPGQVPDTQYF
TRBD2	TRBV18	TRBJ2-1	NA	TGTGCCAGCTCACCAGGGACTAGCTCGTACAATGAGCAGTTCTTC	CASSPGTSSYNEQFF